In this sample, the clone carrying this T cell receptor beta chain turned up many times. The time point denotes: after trial treatment. As for treatment: LDRT plus nivolumab, ipilimumab, low-dose cyclophosphamide and aspirin (RACIN trial). TRAV and TRBV primers primed cDNA for both TCRalpha and TCRbeta. PCR amplification of the TCRs was performed with Phusion for approximately 20 PCR cycles, and it relied on a constant-region primer together with a V-primer adapter. MiXCR, run by TCRdb on the reads, gives a single entry per CDR3 protein. This table has around 60,000 distinct CDR3 sequences, about a quarter appearing once. The sample belongs to a study of low-dose radiotherapy and immunotherapy resistance in tumors. Study overall: Over 26 weeks, cohort 2 got 1 Gy every two weeks, reaching 13 Gy. The authors gave intravenous cyclophosphamide 200 mg/m2 every two weeks, one day before radiation and immunotherapy. Nivolumab was given to patients as a 240 mg flat dose every two weeks, and ipilimumab at 1 mg/kg every six weeks. Both were delivered intravenously.

The source is a male donor with prostate cancer. The sequenced sample was PBMCs, obtained after low-dose radiotherapy plus immunotherapy.

CDR3 sequence (DNA): TGTGCCAGCAGGGACATCTCCTACGAGCAGTACTTC. Protein product: CASRDISYEQYF. V is TRBV28 and J is TRBJ2-7; D is perhaps TRBD1 (5 bases). Germline loops: CDR1 MDHEN, CDR2 SYDVKM. The CDR3 has 12 residues. V gave up 6 bases and J gave up 0 bases, with 6 bases separating them.